Described below is a single T cell receptor (beta chain) sequence and its context. The data were obtained in a study of T-cell memory formation after mild COVID-19. Study context: Largely, TCR clusters stayed within a single donor.

Employing constant-segment primers, 5'RACE generated TCR alpha and TCR beta cDNA libraries bearing sample barcodes and UMIs. TCRdb redid the calling of the 5' RACE reads with MiXCR, one entry per CDR3 protein. The sample holds more than 350,000 distinct CDR3 sequences; 15% to 20% are singletons and the top ten take about 22%. This CDR3 contains 15 residues. V was cut by 3 bases and J by 2 bases, with 14 bases left in between. CDR1 is MGHRA, CDR2 YSYEKL, per germline. Sequencing was carried out using PBMCs or a T cell subset sorted from them (not recorded which). This receptor was taken from a man aged 18 to 29 who had mild COVID-19 (a few samples of this study predate the infection). Cell type and time point are not known. This chain uses TRBV4-1 with TRBJ2-7; TRBD2 might be the D (6 bases). The CDR3 reads CASSHRLGGPYEQYF. The CDR3 nucleotides read TGCGCCAGCAGCCACAGACTAGGAGGACCCTACGAGCAGTACTTC.